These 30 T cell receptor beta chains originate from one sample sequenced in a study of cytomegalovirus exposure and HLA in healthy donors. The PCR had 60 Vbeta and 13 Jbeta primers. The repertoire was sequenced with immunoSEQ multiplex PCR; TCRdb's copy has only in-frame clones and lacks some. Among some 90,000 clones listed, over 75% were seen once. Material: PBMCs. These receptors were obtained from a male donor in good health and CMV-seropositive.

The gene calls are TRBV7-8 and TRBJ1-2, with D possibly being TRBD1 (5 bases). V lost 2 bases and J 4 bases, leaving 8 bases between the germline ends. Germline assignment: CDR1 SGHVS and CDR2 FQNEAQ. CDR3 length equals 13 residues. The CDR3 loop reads CASSLTTAYGYTF. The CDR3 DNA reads TGTGCCAGCAGCTTAACGACAGCCTATGGCTACACCTTC.

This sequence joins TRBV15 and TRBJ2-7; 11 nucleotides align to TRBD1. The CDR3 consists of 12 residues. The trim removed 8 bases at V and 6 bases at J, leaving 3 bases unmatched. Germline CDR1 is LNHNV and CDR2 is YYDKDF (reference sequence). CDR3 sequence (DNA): TGTGCCACCGAGGGACAGGGGGGCGAGCAGTACTTC. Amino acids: CATEGQGGEQYF.

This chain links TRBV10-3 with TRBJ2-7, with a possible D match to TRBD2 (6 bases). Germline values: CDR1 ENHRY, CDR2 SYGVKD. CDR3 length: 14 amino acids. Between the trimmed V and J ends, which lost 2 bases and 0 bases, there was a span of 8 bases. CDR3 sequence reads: CAISEAGSSYEQYF. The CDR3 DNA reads TGTGCCATCAGTGAGGCGGGAAGCTCCTACGAGCAGTACTTC.

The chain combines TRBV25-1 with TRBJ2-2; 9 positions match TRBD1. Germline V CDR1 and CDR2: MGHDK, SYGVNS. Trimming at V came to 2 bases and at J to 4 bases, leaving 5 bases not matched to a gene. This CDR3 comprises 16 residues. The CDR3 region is CASSEPGQGVTGELFF. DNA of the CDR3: TGTGCCAGCAGTGAACCGGGACAGGGCGTCACCGGGGAGCTGTTTTTT.

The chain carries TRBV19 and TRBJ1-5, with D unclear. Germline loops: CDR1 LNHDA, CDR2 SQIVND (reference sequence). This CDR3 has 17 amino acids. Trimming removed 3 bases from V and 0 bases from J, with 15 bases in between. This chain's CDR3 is CASSISGQTYSNQPQHF. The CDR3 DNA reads TGTGCCAGTAGTATCAGCGGGCAGACCTATAGCAATCAGCCCCAGCATTTT.

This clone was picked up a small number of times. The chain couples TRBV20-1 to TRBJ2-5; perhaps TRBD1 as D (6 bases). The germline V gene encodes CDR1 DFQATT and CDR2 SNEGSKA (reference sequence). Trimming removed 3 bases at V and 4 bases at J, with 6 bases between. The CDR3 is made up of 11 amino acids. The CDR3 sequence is CSARTGETQYF. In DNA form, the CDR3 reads TGCAGTGCTAGGACAGGAGAGACCCAGTACTTC.

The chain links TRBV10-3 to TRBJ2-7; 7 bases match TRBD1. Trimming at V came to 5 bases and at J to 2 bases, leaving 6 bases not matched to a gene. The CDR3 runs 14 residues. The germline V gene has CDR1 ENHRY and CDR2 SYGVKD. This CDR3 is CAISRQGKPYEQYF. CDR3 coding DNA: TGTGCCATCAGTAGACAGGGAAAGCCCTACGAGCAGTACTTC.

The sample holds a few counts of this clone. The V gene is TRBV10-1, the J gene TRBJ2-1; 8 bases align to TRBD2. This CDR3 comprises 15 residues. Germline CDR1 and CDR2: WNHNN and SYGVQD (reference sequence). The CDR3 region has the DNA TGCGCTCCTTGGGTTGGGGCGGGGGGCGACAATGAGCAGTTCTTC. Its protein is CAPWVGAGGDNEQFF.

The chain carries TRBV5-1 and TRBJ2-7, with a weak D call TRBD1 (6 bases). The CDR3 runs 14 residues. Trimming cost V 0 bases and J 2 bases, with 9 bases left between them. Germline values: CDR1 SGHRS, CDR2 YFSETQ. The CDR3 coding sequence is TGCGCCAGCAGCTTGGAGCGACAGGCCTACGAGCAGTACTTC. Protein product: CASSLERQAYEQYF.

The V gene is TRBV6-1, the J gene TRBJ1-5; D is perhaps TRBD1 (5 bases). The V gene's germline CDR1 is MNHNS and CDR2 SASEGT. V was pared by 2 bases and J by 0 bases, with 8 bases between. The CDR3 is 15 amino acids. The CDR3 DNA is TGTGCCAGCAGTGAATACGGGGGTAGCAATCAGCCCCAGCATTTT. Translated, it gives CASSEYGGSNQPQHF.

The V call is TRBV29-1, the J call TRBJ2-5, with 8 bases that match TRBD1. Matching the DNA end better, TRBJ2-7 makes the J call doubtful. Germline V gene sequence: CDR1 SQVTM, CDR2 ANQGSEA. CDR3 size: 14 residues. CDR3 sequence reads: CSARTGQSSYEQYF. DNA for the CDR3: TGCAGCGCCAGGACAGGGCAGAGCTCCTACGAGCAGTACTTC.

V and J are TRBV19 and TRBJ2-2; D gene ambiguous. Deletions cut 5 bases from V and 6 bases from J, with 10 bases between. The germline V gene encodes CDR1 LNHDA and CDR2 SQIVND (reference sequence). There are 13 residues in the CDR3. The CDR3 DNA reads TGTGCCAGTAGTCCCCCTTTCGCCGGGGAGCTGTTTTTT. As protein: CASSPPFAGELFF.

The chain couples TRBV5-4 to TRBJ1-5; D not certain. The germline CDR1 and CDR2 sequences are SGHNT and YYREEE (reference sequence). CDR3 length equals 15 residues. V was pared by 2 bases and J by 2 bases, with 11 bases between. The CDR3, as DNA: TGTGCCAGCAGCTTAGGAGGGAGTGGCAATCAGCCCCAGCATTTT. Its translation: CASSLGGSGNQPQHF.

CDR3 residues: CAWSGTVGTDTQYF. CDR3 coding DNA: TGTGCCTGGAGTGGGACAGTCGGCACAGATACGCAGTATTTT. The rearrangement links TRBV30 to TRBJ2-3; TRBD1 might be the D (6 bases). The CDR3 length is 14 residues. Germline CDR1 is GTSNPN and CDR2 is SVGIG (reference sequence). The V and J ends lost 1 base and 1 base respectively, with 9 bases between them.

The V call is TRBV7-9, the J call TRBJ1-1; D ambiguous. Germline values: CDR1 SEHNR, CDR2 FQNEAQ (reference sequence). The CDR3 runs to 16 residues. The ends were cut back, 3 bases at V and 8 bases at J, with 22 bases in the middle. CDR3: CASSLPYTAAPREAFF. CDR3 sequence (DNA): TGTGCCAGCAGCTTGCCGTACACCGCAGCCCCGAGGGAAGCTTTCTTT.

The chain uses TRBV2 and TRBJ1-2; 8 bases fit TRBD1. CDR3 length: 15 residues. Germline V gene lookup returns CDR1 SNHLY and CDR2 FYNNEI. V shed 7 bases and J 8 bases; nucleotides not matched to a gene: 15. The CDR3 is CASIGQGFGLGGYTF. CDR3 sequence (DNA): TGTGCCAGCATTGGACAGGGTTTTGGATTGGGAGGCTACACCTTC. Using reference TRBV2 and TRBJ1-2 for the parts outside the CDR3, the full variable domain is EPEVTQTPSHQVTQMGQEVILRCVPISNHLYFYWYRQILGQKVEFLVSFYNNEISEKSEIFDDQFSVERPDGSNFTLKIRSTKLEDSAMYFCASIGQGFGLGGYTFGSGTRLTVV.

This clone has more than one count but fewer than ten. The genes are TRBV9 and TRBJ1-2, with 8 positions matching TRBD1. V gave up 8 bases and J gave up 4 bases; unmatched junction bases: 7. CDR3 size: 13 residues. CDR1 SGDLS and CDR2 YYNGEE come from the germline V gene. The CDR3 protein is CASNGQGTYGYTF. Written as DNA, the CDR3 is TGTGCCAGTAACGGACAGGGCACCTATGGCTACACCTTC.

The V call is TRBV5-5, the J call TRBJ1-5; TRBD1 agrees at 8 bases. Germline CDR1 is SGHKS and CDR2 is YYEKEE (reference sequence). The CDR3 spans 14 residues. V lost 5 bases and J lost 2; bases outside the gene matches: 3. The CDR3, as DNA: TGTGCCAGCAGTCCGACAGGGGGCAATCAGCCCCAGCATTTT. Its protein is CASSPTGGNQPQHF.

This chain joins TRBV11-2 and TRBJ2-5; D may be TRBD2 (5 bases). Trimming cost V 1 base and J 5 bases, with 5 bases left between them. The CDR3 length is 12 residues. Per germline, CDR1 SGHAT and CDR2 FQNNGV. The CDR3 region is CASSLGEETQYF. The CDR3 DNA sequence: TGTGCCAGCAGCTTAGGGGAGGAGACCCAGTACTTC.

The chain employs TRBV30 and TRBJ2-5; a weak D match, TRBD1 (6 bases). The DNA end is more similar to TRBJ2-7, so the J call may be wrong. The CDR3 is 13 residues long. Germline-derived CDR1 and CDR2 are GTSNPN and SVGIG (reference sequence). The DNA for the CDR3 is TGTGCCTGGAAGTTCAGGGGTGGATACGAGCAGTACTTC. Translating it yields CAWKFRGGYEQYF.

DNA of the CDR3: TGTGCCAGCAGCTTAGTTAGGTTCTTCGCGGGACAGCGAACCTACGAGCAGTACTTC. Protein sequence: CASSLVRFFAGQRTYEQYF. The V gene is TRBV7-8, the J gene TRBJ2-7, with D tentatively TRBD1 (7 bases). Looked up from germline, CDR1 is SGHVS and CDR2 is FQNEAQ. CDR3 length: 19 amino acids. Trimming took off 1 base at V and 2 bases at J, with 24 bases between the two ends.

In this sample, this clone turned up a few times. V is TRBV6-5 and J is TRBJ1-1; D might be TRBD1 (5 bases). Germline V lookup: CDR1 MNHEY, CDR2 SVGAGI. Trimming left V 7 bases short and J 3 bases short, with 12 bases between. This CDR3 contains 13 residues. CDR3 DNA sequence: TGTGCCAGCACGAGGGGAGGGTACACTGAAGCTTTCTTT. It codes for CASTRGGYTEAFF.

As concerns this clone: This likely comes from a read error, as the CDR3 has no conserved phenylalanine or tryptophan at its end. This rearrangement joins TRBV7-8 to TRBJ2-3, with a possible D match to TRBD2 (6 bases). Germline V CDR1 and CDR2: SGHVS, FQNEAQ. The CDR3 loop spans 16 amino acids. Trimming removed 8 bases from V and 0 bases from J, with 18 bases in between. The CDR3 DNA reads TGTGCCAGCGCCTTATCTAGCGTCCAAAGCACAGATACGCAGTATGTT. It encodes CASALSSVQSTDTQYV.

The CDR3 sequence is CASSLNRASSGNTIYF. Written as DNA, the CDR3 is TGTGCCAGTAGTCTAAACAGGGCCTCCTCTGGAAACACCATATATTTT. V and J are TRBV19 and TRBJ1-3; D may be TRBD1 (6 bases). The CDR3 runs 16 residues. Germline assignment: CDR1 LNHDA and CDR2 SQIVND (reference sequence). Trimming removed 5 bases from V and 0 bases from J, with 14 bases in between.

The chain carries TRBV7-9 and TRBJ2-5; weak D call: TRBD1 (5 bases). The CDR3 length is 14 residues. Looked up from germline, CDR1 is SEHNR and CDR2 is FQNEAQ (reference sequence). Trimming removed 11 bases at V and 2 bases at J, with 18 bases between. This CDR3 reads CAGMKGSWQETQYF. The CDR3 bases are TGTGCCGGAATGAAGGGGTCTTGGCAAGAGACCCAGTACTTC.

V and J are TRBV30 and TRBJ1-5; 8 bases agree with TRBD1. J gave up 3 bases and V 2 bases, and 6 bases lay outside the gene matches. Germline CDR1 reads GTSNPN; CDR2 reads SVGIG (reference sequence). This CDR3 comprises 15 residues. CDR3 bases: TGTGCCTGGAGTCCGAGGACAGGGCTCAATCAGCCCCAGCATTTT. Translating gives CAWSPRTGLNQPQHF. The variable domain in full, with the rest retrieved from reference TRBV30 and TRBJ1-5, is SQTIHQWPATLVQPVGSPLSLECTVEGTSNPNLYWYRQAAGRGLQLLFYSVGIGQISSEVPQNLSASRPQDRQFILSSKKLLLSDSGFYLCAWSPRTGLNQPQHFGDGTRLSIL.

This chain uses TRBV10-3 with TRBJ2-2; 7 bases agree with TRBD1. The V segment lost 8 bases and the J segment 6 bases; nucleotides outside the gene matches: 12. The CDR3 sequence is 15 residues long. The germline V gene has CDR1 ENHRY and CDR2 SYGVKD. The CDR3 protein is CAIPVTGQASGELFF. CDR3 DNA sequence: TGTGCCATCCCAGTTACCGGACAGGCCTCCGGGGAGCTGTTTTTT.

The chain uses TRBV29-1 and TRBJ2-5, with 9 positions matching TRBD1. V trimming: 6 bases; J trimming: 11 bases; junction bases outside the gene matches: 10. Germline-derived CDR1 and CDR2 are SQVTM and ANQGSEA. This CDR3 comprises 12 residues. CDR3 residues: CSVSGTGIRQYF. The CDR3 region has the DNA TGCAGCGTGTCCGGGACAGGGATACGGCAGTACTTC.

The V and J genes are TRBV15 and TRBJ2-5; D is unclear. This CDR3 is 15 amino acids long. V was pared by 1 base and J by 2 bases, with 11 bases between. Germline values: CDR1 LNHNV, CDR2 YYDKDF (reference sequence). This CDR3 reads CATSRARGQQETQYF. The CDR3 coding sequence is TGTGCCACCAGCAGAGCCCGCGGCCAACAAGAGACCCAGTACTTC.

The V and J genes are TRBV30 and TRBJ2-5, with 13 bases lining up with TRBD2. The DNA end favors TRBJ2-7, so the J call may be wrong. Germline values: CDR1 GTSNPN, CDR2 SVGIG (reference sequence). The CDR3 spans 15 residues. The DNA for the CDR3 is TGTGCCTGGAGTCAGGGACTAGCGGGATTGAACGAGCAGTACTTC. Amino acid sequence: CAWSQGLAGLNEQYF.